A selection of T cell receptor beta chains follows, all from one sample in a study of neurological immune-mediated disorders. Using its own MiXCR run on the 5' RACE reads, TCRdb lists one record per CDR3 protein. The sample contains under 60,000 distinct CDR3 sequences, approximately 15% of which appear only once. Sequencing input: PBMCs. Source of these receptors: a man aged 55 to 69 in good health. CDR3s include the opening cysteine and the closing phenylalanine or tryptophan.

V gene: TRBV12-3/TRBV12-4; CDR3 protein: CASSRDRRNEQFF
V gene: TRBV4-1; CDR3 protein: CASSRTAGSYEQYF
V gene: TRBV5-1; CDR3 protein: CASSLGTRRENSPLHF
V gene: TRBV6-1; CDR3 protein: CAGTSGTGTYEQYF
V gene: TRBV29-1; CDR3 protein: CSVDEGGGTGELFF
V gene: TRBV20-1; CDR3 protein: CSAPSGTGFNQPQHF
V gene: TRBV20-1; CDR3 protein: CSARVTGGYTF
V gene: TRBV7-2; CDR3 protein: CASSFYRERNEQFF
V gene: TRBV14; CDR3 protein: CASSQGIRAGYEQYF
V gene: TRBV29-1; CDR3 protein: CSSTQGYEAFF
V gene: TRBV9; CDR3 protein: CASSVALAGIETQYF
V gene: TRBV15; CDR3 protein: CATSRDTSGSYEQYF
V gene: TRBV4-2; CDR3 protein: CASSQDGGGAYEQYF
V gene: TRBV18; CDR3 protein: CASSPPGGLVNEQFF
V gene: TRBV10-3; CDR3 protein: CAISESGGRGTGELFF
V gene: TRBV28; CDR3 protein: CASSSLGLAGSASGFF
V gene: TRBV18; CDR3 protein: CASSPTGGNQSQHF
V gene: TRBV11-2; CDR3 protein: CASSQLVRVPNEKLFF
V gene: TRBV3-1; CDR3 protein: CASRETGTGNYGYTF
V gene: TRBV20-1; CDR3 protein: CSARQAASRYEQFF
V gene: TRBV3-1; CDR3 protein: CASSGQGGGYTF
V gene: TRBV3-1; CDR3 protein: CASSQTGRNTEAFF
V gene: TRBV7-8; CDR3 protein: CASTTGTGGEQYF
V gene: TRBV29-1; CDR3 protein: CSVVEQSNQPQHF
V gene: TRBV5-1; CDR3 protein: CASSLGQLATNEKLFF
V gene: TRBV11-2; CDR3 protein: CASSAGAGGYTF
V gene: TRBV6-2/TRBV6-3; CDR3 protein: CASSYSRGLAEAFF
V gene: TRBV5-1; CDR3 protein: CASSFPGDHYGYTF
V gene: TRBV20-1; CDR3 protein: CSARVTGGLNEQYF